In its sample, the clone carrying this T cell receptor beta chain was seen a few times. Its specificity is unknown. This sample is drawn from a study of spatial heterogeneity in lung cancer. Points from the study as a whole: At resection, ubiquitous expanded tumor TCRs appeared in blood more than at follow-up.

J was trimmed by 1 base and V by 2 bases; bases with no gene match: 14. This CDR3 contains 19 residues. Germline CDR1 and CDR2: MNHEY and SVGEGT. Time point specified: sample taken at primary tumor resection. Sequencing was performed on whole RNA extracted from tumor and nontumor lung tissue, or from frozen PBMC, and the material was left unsorted. TCRdb called the 5' RACE reads again in MiXCR, with one record for every CDR3 protein. The sample lists 60,000 to 90,000 distinct CDR3 sequences, roughly 14% occurring once. Sample: PBMCs, taken at surgery. The receptor was isolated from a male donor with early-stage non-small cell lung cancer. This chain joins TRBV6-2 or TRBV6-3 and TRBJ2-3; 8 bases are shared with TRBD2. In DNA, the CDR3 is TGTGCCAGCAGTTACCCAGAGGCGGGAGGCCGATTGGGCACAGATACGCAGTATTTT. Encoded protein: CASSYPEAGGRLGTDTQYF.